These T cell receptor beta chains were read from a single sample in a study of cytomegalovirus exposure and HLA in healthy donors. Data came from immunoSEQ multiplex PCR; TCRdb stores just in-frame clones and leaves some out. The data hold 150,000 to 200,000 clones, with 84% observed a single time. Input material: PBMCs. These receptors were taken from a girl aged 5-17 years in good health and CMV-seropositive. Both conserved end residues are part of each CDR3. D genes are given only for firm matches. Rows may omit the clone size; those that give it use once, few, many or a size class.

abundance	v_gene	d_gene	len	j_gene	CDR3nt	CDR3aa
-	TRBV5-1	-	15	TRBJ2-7	TGCGCCAGCAGCTTGGCATCAGGAGGAGGCTACGAGCAGTACTTC	CASSLASGGGYEQYF
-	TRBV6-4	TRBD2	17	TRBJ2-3	TGTGCCAGCAGTGACGGTGGTGGGCTAGCGGGCACAGATACGCAGTATTTT	CASSDGGGLAGTDTQYF
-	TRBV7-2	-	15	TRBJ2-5	TGTGCCAGCAGCTTAAGAATAGTTTGCCAAGAGACCCAGTACTTC	CASSLRIVCQETQYF
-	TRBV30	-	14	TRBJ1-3	TGTGCCTGGGTGGACAAGGGCTTTGGAAACACCATATATTTT	CAWVDKGFGNTIYF
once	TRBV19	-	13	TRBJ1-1	TGTGCCAGTAGTGTGACACAGGGAACTGAAGCTTTCTTT	CASSVTQGTEAFF
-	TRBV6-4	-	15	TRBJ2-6	TGTGCCAGCAGTGACTCTAGCTCTGGGGCCAACGTCCTGACTTTC	CASSDSSSGANVLTF
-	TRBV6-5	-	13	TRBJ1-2	TGTGCCACCTCGAGGTTACACCTCCAAAGCTACACCTTC	CATSRLHLQSYTF
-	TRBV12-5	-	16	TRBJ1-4	TGTGCTAGTGGTTTCGCCCTCGGGTACACTAATGAAAAACTGTTTTTT	CASGFALGYTNEKLFF
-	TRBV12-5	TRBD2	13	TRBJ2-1	TGTGCTAGTGGTCTCCTGACTAGCGGTGAGCAGTTCTTC	CASGLLTSGEQFF
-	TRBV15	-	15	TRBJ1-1	TGTGCCACCAGCAGAGACAGGGATTCGAACACTGAAGCTTTCTTT	CATSRDRDSNTEAFF
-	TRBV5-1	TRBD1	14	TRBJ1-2	TGCGCCAGCAGCTTACCGGGACAGAACTATGGCTACACCTTC	CASSLPGQNYGYTF
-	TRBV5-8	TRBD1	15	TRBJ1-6	TGTGCCAGCAGCTTAGAGGGGGCTGGGAATTCACCCCTCCACTTT	CASSLEGAGNSPLHF
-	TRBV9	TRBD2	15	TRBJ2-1	TGTGCCAGCAGCGTGACAACTAGCGGGGTCAATGAGCAGTTCTTC	CASSVTTSGVNEQFF
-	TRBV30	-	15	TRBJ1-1	TGTGCCTGGAGTGTTTGGACAGTCCTGAACACTGAAGCTTTCTTT	CAWSVWTVLNTEAFF
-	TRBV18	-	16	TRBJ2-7	TGTGCCAGCTCATTACAGACAGCCTCTACCGTCTACGAGCAGTACTTC	CASSLQTASTVYEQYF
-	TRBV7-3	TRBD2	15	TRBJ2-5	TGTGCCAGCAGCTTGGGACTAGCGGGGGTGGAGACCCAGTACTTC	CASSLGLAGVETQYF
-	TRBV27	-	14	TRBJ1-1	TGTGCCAGCAGTTTATTGCGGGGGGCCGCTGAAGCTTTCTTT	CASSLLRGAAEAFF
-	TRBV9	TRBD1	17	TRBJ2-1	TGTGCCAGCAGCGTTGTTGGGACAGGGGGCCCCATGGATGAGCAGTTCTTC	CASSVVGTGGPMDEQFF
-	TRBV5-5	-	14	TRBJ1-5	TGTGCCAGCAGCAGGACAGATAACAATCAGCCCCAGCATTTT	CASSRTDNNQPQHF
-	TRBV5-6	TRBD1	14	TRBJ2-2	TGTGCCAGCAGCTCCGGGACAGACACCGGGGAGCTGTTTTTT	CASSSGTDTGELFF
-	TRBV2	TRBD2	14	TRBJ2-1	TGTGCCACATCACTAGCGGGGGCCGGCAATGAGCAGTTCTTC	CATSLAGAGNEQFF
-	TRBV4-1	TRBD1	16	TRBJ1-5	TGCGCCAGCAGGGAACAGGGGGGAAGGAGCAATCAGCCCCAGCATTTT	CASREQGGRSNQPQHF
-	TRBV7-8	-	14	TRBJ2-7	TGTGCCAGCAGCCTCGAGACAGGTTCCTACGAGCAGTACTTC	CASSLETGSYEQYF
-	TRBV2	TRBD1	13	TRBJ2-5	TGTGCCAGCCTACCGGGACAGCAAGAGACCCAGTACTTC	CASLPGQQETQYF
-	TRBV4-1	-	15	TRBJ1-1	TGCGCCAGCAGCCCAACTGGGCAGGAGAACACTGAAGCTTTCTTT	CASSPTGQENTEAFF
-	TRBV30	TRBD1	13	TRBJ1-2	TGTGCCTGGATCGACAGGGGGCTTGATGGCTACACCTTC	CAWIDRGLDGYTF
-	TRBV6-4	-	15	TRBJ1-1	TGTGCCAGCAGTGACTCGGGGCCTGGGAACACTGAAGCTTTCTTT	CASSDSGPGNTEAFF
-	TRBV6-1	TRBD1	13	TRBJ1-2	TGTGCCAGCAGGGACAGGGGTAACTATGGCTACACCTTC	CASRDRGNYGYTF
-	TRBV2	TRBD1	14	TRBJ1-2	TGTGCCAGCAGCAGGGACAGGGGCTCTGATGGCTACACCTTC	CASSRDRGSDGYTF
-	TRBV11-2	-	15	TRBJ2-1	TGTGCCAGCAGCTTAGCTGGCAGCTCCTACAATGAGCAGTTCTTC	CASSLAGSSYNEQFF
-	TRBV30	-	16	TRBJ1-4	TGTGCCTGGAGTGTACGTCGGGGAACGGGGGGCGAAAAACTGTTTTTT	CAWSVRRGTGGEKLFF
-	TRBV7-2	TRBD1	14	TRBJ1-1	TGTGCCAGCAGCCGCAGGGGGCGAAACACTGAAGCTTTCTTT	CASSRRGRNTEAFF
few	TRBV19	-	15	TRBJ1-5	TGTGCCAGTAGTATCGGGAGAGCGGGCAATCAGCCCCAGCATTTT	CASSIGRAGNQPQHF
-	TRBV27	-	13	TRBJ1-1	TGTGCCAGCAGCCCGAGGAGGGACACTGAAGCTTTCTTT	CASSPRRDTEAFF
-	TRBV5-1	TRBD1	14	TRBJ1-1	TGCGCCAGCGCGCTTGGACAGGGGTACACTGAAGCTTTCTTT	CASALGQGYTEAFF
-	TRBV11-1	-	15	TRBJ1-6	TGTGCCAGCAGCTTACGGAGCTCCTATAATTCACCCCTCCACTTT	CASSLRSSYNSPLHF
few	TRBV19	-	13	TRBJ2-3	TGTGCCAGTAGAGTAGGGGGCACAGATACGCAGTATTTT	CASRVGGTDTQYF
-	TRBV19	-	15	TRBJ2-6	TGTGCCAGTAGGATCCCAGGGACTGGGGCCAACGTCCTGACTTTC	CASRIPGTGANVLTF
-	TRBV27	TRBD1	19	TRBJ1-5	TGTGCCAGATTCTCGGACAGGGTTTTAGGAGACGCGCAGGGGCAGCCCCAGCATTTT	CARFSDRVLGDAQGQPQHF
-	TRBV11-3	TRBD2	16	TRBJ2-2	TGTGCCAGCAGCTCTAGCGGGGGGCCCAGCACCGGGGAGCTGTTTTTT	CASSSSGGPSTGELFF
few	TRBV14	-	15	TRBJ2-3	TGTGCCAGCAGCCAAGACAGGATTGGCACAGATACGCAGTATTTT	CASSQDRIGTDTQYF
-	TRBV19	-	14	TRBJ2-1	TGTGCCAGTAGTATATTCGACAGTAGGAATGAGCAGTTCTTC	CASSIFDSRNEQFF